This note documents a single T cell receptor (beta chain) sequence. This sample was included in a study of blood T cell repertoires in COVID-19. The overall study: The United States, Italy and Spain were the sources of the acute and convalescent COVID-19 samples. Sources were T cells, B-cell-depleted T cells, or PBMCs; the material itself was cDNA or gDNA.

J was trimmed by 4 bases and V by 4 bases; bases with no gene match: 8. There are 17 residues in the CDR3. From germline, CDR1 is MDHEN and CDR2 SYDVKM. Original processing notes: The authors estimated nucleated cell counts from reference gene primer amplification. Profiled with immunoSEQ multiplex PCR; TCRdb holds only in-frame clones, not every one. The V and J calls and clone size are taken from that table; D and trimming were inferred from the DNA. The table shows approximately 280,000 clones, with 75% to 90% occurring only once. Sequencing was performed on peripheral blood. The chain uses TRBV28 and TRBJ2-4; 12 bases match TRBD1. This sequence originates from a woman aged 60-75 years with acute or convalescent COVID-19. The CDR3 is CASSSGQGAEGKNIQYF. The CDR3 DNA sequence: TGTGCCAGCAGTTCGGGACAGGGGGCGGAAGGGAAAAACATTCAGTACTTC.